This entry is about one TCR beta chain. This specimen comes from a study of blood T cell repertoires in COVID-19. Assignments of participants to cohorts depended upon their own reported clinical history. Sequenced by immunoSEQ multiplex PCR; TCRdb stores in-frame clones only, minus some. This repertoire shows over 350,000 clones, 70% to 90% found once; its top ten account for under 2%. The germline V gene has CDR1 KGHSH and CDR2 LQKENI. The CDR3 has 15 amino acids. V dropped 3 bases and J dropped 4 bases, with 13 bases sitting between them. This clonotype was sampled from a woman between 18 and 30 years old with acute COVID-19. This chain uses TRBV18 with TRBJ1-3; the D gene is possibly TRBD1 (6 bases). The sequencing sample was made of PBMCs or T cells enriched from blood (not recorded which). The CDR3 coding sequence is TGTGCCAGCTCACCCCCCGGACAGTACGGAAACACCATATATTTT. Amino acid sequence: CASSPPGQYGNTIYF.